This TCR beta chain appears in the sequencing data of a study of shared clonotypes between healthy human individuals. Germline trimming cut 3 bases from V and 6 bases from J; bases unmatched to any gene: 10. In germline, CDR1 is SGDLS, CDR2 YYNGEE. This CDR3 is 16 amino acids long. Sorted-subset replicate PCRs used 200 ng DNA, approximately 30,000 T cell genomes. Using immunoSEQ multiplex PCR, the repertoire was profiled, and TCRdb retains in-frame clones only, with some absent. This sample has about 960,000 clones, with about 80% found just once. Source material: memory CD4+ T cells sorted from blood. Subset reported: CD45RA-negative fraction. This receptor was taken from a man aged 18 to 30 in good health. The rearrangement uses TRBV9 and TRBJ2-4; 9 nucleotides agree with TRBD2. Here the CDR3 reads CASSADSGSFGNIQYF. CDR3 nucleotides: TGTGCCAGCAGCGCCGATAGCGGGAGTTTCGGAAACATTCAGTACTTC.